The text below deals with one T cell receptor beta chain. The clone's antigen remains unknown. These data belong to a study of CXCR3-negative and CXCR3-positive naive CD8 T cells (dated by TCRdb to the late 2010s). Some background on the complete study: In total, some 150 million TRB reads were obtained, which works out to roughly 1.5 +/- 0.3 million reads per library. Diversity and physicochemical repertoire analyses covered eleven to twelve donors pooled from two independent experiments. TRBV-TRBJ cluster analysis included naive subsets from a handful of donors and memory cells from 3 donors.

The sample was run on a NextSeq 550. The Human TCR Profiling Kit (MiLaboratory) was used to make UMI-labeled 5' RACE TRB cDNA libraries. The full amount of extracted RNA was used for cDNA synthesis, and the full amount of resulting cDNA was used for PCR amplification. Libraries were prepared in parallel with an identical number of PCR cycles. Per the source publication's procedure: With a minimum of two reads required per UMI, MIGEC and MiXCR pulled out about 57,000 +/- 9,900 unique UMI-labeled TRB cDNA molecules from each library. On average, each library contained about 40,000 +/- 10,000 functional in-frame TRB CDR3 nucleotide clonotypes without stop codons. After downsampling to 5000 UMI-labeled TRB molecules per sample, diversity metrics, including normalized Shannon-Wiener and Chao1, were computed in VDJtools. VDJtools computed clonotype-size-weighted physicochemical properties of the central five CDR3 residues: interaction energy, strength, volume and Kidera factor 4. Each CDR3 protein sequence appears as one entry after TCRdb reprocessed the reads, and no DNA is included. The V and J calls come from TCRdb's annotation, not from the publication. The sample's table covers more than 50,000 distinct CDR3 sequences. More than 0.35% of the sample is in the top ten clones.

For every CD8+ T cell subset, over 250,000 cells were flow-sorted straight into RLT lysis buffer, and each subset was sorted in triplicate. Naive CD8+ T cells were defined stringently as CD45RO-CCR7+CD27+CD95- to exclude memory contaminants. Using standard density gradient centrifugation, peripheral blood mononuclear cells were isolated from buffy coats. A FACSAria III was used to flow-sort naive CXCR3-negative and CXCR3-positive CD8+ T cells. Total RNA was extracted from sorted cells with an RNeasy Mini Kit. Beyond this particular receptor, the publication reports: Compared with CXCR3-negative naive cells, CXCR3-positive naive cells had TRB CDR3s with higher hydrophobicity (lower Kidera factor 4), lower energy, and higher strength and volume indices. Within the same donor, TRBV-TRBJ usage looked similar between naive CXCR3-negative and CXCR3-positive cells, but memory cells had distinct patterns. Because surface CD5, which is linked to self-reactivity in mice, was comparable between the naive subsets, TCR interaction strength was also inferred from the physicochemical properties of TRB CDR3s. Freshly isolated PBMCs were used for most assays because CXCR3 expression went down partially after cryopreservation. Repertoire diversity was comparably high in both naive subsets but much lower in memory CD8+ T cells.

The origin of this receptor is a human donor in good health. Some clones in this sample may be carry-over from other donors' samples. The material sequenced was naive CXCR3- CD8+ T cells from blood. This sample's cell subset or site label indicates: CD45RO-CCR7+CD27+CD95- naive CD8+ T cells lacking CXCR3 (TNR3-).

Here the CDR3 is given as CASSFGPRGVNTGELFF. The chain uses TRBV7-9 and TRBJ2-2; the D call of TRBD1 rests on TCRdb alone, since no DNA is present to check it. The CDR3 measures 17 amino acids from cysteine to phenylalanine. The DNA is unrecorded. According to the germline V gene (reference sequence), CDR1 reads SEHNR and CDR2 reads FQNEAQ.